A single sample is the source of the 12 T cell receptor beta chains below, sequenced in a study of shared clonotypes between healthy human individuals. The method was immunoSEQ multiplex PCR; TCRdb's version includes in-frame clones alone and lacks a portion of them. The sample lists over 850,000 clones; around three quarters were seen once. Sequenced: memory CD4+ T cells from PBMCs. Subset defined: CD45RA-negative fraction. The source is a man between 18 and 35 years old in good health. Some clones in this sample may be carry-over from other donors' samples.

This clone was detected only once. The V and J genes are TRBV18 and TRBJ1-2; D uncertain. CDR3 length equals 13 residues. Germline assignment: CDR1 KGHSH and CDR2 LQKENI. V lost 0 bases and J lost 3, with 5 bases in between. The CDR3 sequence is CASSPPEHYGYTF. DNA for the CDR3: TGTGCCAGCTCACCACCGGAACACTATGGCTACACCTTC.

The V gene is TRBV7-2, the J gene TRBJ2-5; no reliable D call. With 1 base removed from V and 1 base from J, the gap between germline ends came to 7 bases. The length of the CDR3 is 14 residues. Germline CDR1 is SGHTA and CDR2 is FQGNSA. CDR3 sequence reads: CASSLGTSQETQYF. The CDR3 DNA is TGTGCCAGCAGCTTAGGGACCAGCCAAGAGACCCAGTACTTC.

A single count supports this clone. This chain links TRBV28 with TRBJ1-1, with D possibly being TRBD1 (5 bases). The CDR3 consists of 13 residues. V lost 7 bases, J lost 1 base, and 10 bases lay in between. The V gene's germline CDR1 is MDHEN and CDR2 SYDVKM. CDR3 residues: CASTLDRNTEAFF. CDR3 coding DNA: TGTGCCAGCACCCTCGACAGGAACACTGAAGCTTTCTTT.

The gene calls are TRBV5-1 and TRBJ2-2; 7 bases map to TRBD1. V trimming: 0 bases; J trimming: 5 bases; junction bases outside the gene matches: 4. The CDR3 spans 15 residues. Germline V lookup: CDR1 SGHRS, CDR2 YFSETQ. CDR3 nucleotide sequence: TGCGCCAGCAGCTTGGACCCGACAGGGACCGGGGAGCTGTTTTTT. It encodes CASSLDPTGTGELFF.

The chain combines TRBV7-2 with TRBJ1-2; possibly TRBD1 for D (5 bases). Germline V gives CDR1 SGHTA, CDR2 FQGNSA. The V and J ends lost 3 bases and 4 bases respectively, with 9 bases between them. The CDR3 sequence is 13 residues long. For the CDR3, the DNA is TGTGCCAGCAGCTTTCGGGGGGGCTATGGCTACACCTTC. Protein sequence: CASSFRGGYGYTF.

J is TRBJ1-4 and V is TRBV5-1; D might be TRBD1 (5 bases). The V gene lost 4 bases and the J gene lost 7 bases, with 14 bases spanning the gap. Germline CDR1 and CDR2: SGHRS and YFSETQ. The CDR3 has 14 residues. For the CDR3, the DNA is TGCGCCAGCAGCCCCGGGGCCCTTGCTGAAAAACTGTTTTTT. It encodes CASSPGALAEKLFF.

The chain is built from TRBV5-6 and TRBJ2-3, with 9 nucleotides matching TRBD2. The V and J ends lost 0 bases and 5 bases, in that order; junction bases with no gene match: 7. The CDR3 runs 16 residues. Germline V gene sequence: CDR1 SGHDT, CDR2 YYEEEE. CDR3 amino acids: CASSLEPSGKVDTQYF. For the CDR3, the DNA is TGTGCCAGCAGCTTGGAACCTAGCGGGAAGGTAGATACGCAGTATTTT.

The chain joins TRBV5-4 to TRBJ1-1; D may be TRBD1 (5 bases). The CDR3 sequence is 15 residues long. V was trimmed by 3 bases and J by 3 bases, leaving 15 bases between them. Germline CDR1 and CDR2: SGHNT and YYREEE (reference sequence). CDR3 sequence: CASSSGGGRYTEAFF. CDR3 coding DNA: TGTGCCAGCAGCTCGGGGGGAGGGCGGTACACTGAAGCTTTCTTT.

This chain joins TRBV10-3 and TRBJ1-5; weak D call: TRBD1 (6 bases). Trimming left V 6 bases short and J 0 bases short, with 12 bases between. From germline, CDR1 is ENHRY and CDR2 SYGVKD. The CDR3 runs 15 residues. CDR3 sequence reads: CAISATGYSNQPQHF. CDR3 in DNA: TGTGCCATCAGCGCGACAGGATATAGCAATCAGCCCCAGCATTTT.

This chain uses TRBV18 with TRBJ1-2; no definite D call. Trimming removed 6 bases from V and 5 bases from J, with 13 bases in between. Per the germline V gene, CDR1 is KGHSH and CDR2 is LQKENI. This CDR3 region has 13 residues. In nucleotides, the CDR3 is TGTGCCAGCTCTCTCTTCCCGTCGTATGGCTACACCTTC. Its translation is CASSLFPSYGYTF.

On this clone: One end of the junction does not line up with germline, which may come from a read error. The rearrangement joins TRBV13 to TRBJ2-5, with D unresolved. The CDR3 has 14 amino acids. The germline gives CDR1 PRHDT, CDR2 FYEKMQ (reference sequence). The CDR3 spells CASSLGLKEETQYF. DNA for the CDR3: TGTGCCAGCAGCCTAGGCCTCAAAGAGGAGACCCAGTACTTC.

This rearrangement joins TRBV11-3 to TRBJ2-1, with 10 bases fitting TRBD2. The CDR3 is made up of 14 amino acids. The germline gives CDR1 SGHNT, CDR2 YENEEA. The J segment lost 9 bases and the V segment lost 3 bases, leaving 5 bases of the junction unmatched. CDR3 amino acids: CASSFASGRSEQFF. In DNA, the CDR3 is TGTGCCAGCAGCTTCGCTAGCGGGAGAAGTGAGCAGTTCTTC.